This is a list of T cell receptor beta chains from one sample in a study of a mutant IDH1 vaccine in newly diagnosed glioma. These TCRs' antigens remain unknown. Profiling relied on immunoSEQ multiplex PCR, and the TCRdb table lists in-frame clones only, not all of them. Of 35,000 to 45,000 clones listed, roughly 79% are singletons. Sample: PBMCs, taken from a glioma patient whose treatment included an IDH1 peptide vaccine. These TCRs come from a man aged 45-60 years with glioma. Both conserved end residues are part of each CDR3. Fields, in order: V gene, D gene, clone size, J gene, CDR3 protein, CDR3 DNA. A D gene is named only where the DNA matches it firmly. The size field is filled for only some rows; it gives once, few, many or a size class.

TRBV14	.	.	TRBJ2-1	CASSQAAAYNEQFF	TGTGCCAGCAGCCAAGCGGCAGCATACAATGAGCAGTTCTTC
TRBV2	.	.	TRBJ1-2	CASSMGTQPLYGYTF	TGTGCCAGCTCCATGGGGACCCAGCCCCTCTATGGCTACACCTTC
TRBV11-2	TRBD2	.	TRBJ2-1	CASSPLGGRFPYNEQFF	TGTGCCAGCAGCCCCCTCGGCGGGAGATTTCCCTACAATGAGCAGTTCTTC
TRBV2	.	few	TRBJ1-3	CASSVDGEAGNTIYF	TGTGCCAGCAGTGTGGATGGGGAGGCTGGAAACACCATATATTTT
TRBV2	.	.	TRBJ2-5	CASSLSRGAGETQYF	TGTGCCAGCAGTCTTTCCAGGGGGGCGGGGGAGACCCAGTACTTC
TRBV5-4	.	.	TRBJ2-7	CASSSGTSPDEQYF	TGTGCCAGCAGCTCCGGGACAAGTCCCGACGAGCAGTACTTC
TRBV7-2	.	.	TRBJ2-1	CASSSSGNSYNEQFF	TGTGCCAGCAGCAGTAGCGGCAACTCCTACAATGAGCAGTTCTTC
TRBV7-9	TRBD1	.	TRBJ1-2	CASSSRTGISHGYTF	TGTGCCAGCAGCTCCCGGACAGGGATATCCCATGGCTACACCTTC
TRBV7-6	.	.	TRBJ2-3	CASSLETDTQYF	TGTGCCAGCAGCTTAGAAACAGATACGCAGTATTTT
TRBV6-6	.	.	TRBJ1-3	CASSPGGGNTIYF	TGTGCCAGCAGCCCGGGGGGTGGAAACACCATATATTTT
TRBV4-2	.	.	TRBJ1-1	CASSHQGSEAFF	TGTGCCAGCAGCCACCAGGGTTCTGAAGCTTTCTTT
TRBV11-3	TRBD1	.	TRBJ1-5	CASSPDGTGDQPQHF	TGTGCCAGCAGCCCAGACGGGACAGGGGATCAGCCCCAGCATTTT
TRBV5-4	TRBD2	.	TRBJ2-1	CASSHSGRVGNEQFF	TGTGCCAGCAGCCATAGCGGGAGAGTCGGCAATGAGCAGTTCTTC
TRBV15	TRBD2	.	TRBJ2-1	CATSGRGAGYNEQFF	TGTGCCACCAGCGGGCGGGGGGCCGGCTACAATGAGCAGTTCTTC
TRBV11-3	.	.	TRBJ1-2	CASTEIVVGGCLGYTF	TGTGCCAGCACCGAAATCGTGGTGGGGGGTTGTCTTGGCTACACCTTC
TRBV7-9	.	.	TRBJ2-2	CASSSSVTGSTGELFF	TGTGCCAGCAGCTCCAGCGTTACAGGGAGCACCGGGGAGCTGTTTTTT
TRBV27	.	.	TRBJ2-2	CASSLGGPGELFF	TGTGCCAGCAGTTTGGGGGGGCCCGGGGAGCTGTTTTTT
TRBV14	.	.	TRBJ2-7	CASSQGRGGEQYF	TGTGCCAGCAGCCAAGGACGGGGCGGGGAGCAGTACTTC
TRBV7-6	.	.	TRBJ2-5	CASSLVRTEKETQYF	TGTGCCAGCAGCTTAGTTCGGACAGAAAAGGAGACCCAGTACTTC
TRBV7-8	.	.	TRBJ1-5	CASSLAPNQPQHF	TGTGCCAGCAGCTTAGCGCCCAATCAGCCCCAGCATTTT
TRBV14	.	once	TRBJ1-6	CASSQDQGRTNSPLHF	TGTGCCAGCAGCCAAGATCAAGGCAGGACCAATTCACCCCTCCACTTT